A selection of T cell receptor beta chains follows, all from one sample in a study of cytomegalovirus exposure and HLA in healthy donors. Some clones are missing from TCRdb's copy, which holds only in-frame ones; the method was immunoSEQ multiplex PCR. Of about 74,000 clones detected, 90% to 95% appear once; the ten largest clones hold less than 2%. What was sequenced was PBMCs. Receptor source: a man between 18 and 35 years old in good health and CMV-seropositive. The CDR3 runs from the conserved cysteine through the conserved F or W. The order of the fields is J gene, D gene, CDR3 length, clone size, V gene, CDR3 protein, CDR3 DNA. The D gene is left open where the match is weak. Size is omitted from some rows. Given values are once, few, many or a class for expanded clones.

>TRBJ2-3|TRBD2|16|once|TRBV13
CASSLWTSGLTDTQYF
TGTGCCAGCAGCCTCTGGACTAGCGGACTCACAGATACGCAGTATTTT
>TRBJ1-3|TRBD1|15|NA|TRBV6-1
CASGVRGTPGNTIYF
TGTGCCTCCGGTGTCAGGGGGACGCCTGGAAACACCATATATTTT
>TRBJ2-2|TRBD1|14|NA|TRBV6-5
CASMGQGSTGELFF
TGTGCCAGCATGGGACAGGGGTCCACCGGGGAGCTGTTTTTT
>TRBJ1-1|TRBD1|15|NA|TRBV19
CASGGDRGGNTEAFF
TGTGCCAGTGGGGGCGACAGGGGAGGAAACACTGAAGCTTTCTTT
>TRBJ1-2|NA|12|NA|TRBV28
CASTTGSYGYTF
TGTGCCAGCACAACAGGGAGCTATGGCTACACCTTC
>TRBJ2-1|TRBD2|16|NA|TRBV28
CASSSSREGVMDEQFF
TGTGCCAGCAGTTCATCGCGGGAGGGGGTTATGGATGAGCAGTTCTTC
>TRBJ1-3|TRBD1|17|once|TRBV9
CASSVFGTGRSGNTIYF
TGTGCCAGCAGCGTATTCGGGACAGGTCGTTCTGGAAACACCATATATTTT
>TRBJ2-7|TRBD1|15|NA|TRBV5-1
CASSLDGDSSYEQYF
TGCGCCAGCAGCTTGGACGGGGACAGCTCCTACGAGCAGTACTTC
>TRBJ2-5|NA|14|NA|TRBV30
CAWFAGSGPETQYF
TGTGCCTGGTTCGCGGGAAGCGGGCCAGAGACCCAGTACTTC
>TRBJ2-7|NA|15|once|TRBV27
CASSFLAPPTYEQYF
TGTGCCAGCAGTTTTCTTGCGCCCCCGACCTACGAGCAGTACTTC
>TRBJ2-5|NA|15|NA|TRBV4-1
CASSRENREQETQYF
TGCGCCAGCAGCCGAGAGAACAGGGAACAGGAGACCCAGTACTTC
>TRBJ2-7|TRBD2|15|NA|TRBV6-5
CASSYSTSGPYEQYF
TGTGCCAGCAGTTACTCCACTAGCGGACCCTACGAGCAGTACTTC
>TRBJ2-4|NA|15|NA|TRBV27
CASSLSRGGAYIQYF
TGTGCCAGCAGTTTATCGAGGGGGGGCGCATACATTCAGTACTTC
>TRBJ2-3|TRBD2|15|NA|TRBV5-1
CASSPGLAPTDTQYF
TGCGCCAGCAGCCCCGGACTAGCGCCCACAGATACGCAGTATTTT
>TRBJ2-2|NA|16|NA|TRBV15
CATSWGGELNTGELFF
TGTGCCACCAGCTGGGGCGGGGAGCTGAACACCGGGGAGCTGTTTTTT
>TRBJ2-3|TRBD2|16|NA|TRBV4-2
CASSQGGSGSGNTQYF
TGTGCCAGCAGCCAAGGGGGGAGCGGGAGTGGAAATACGCAGTATTTT
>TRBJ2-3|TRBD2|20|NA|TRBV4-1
CASSQGDRLAGALDPDTQYF
TGCGCCAGCAGCCAAGGGGATCGGCTAGCGGGAGCCCTTGACCCAGATACGCAGTATTTT
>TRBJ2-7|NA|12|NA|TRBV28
CASSLKNSEQYF
TGTGCCAGCAGTTTGAAGAACAGCGAGCAGTACTTC
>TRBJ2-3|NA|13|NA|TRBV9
CASTPGGTDTQYF
TGTGCCAGCACCCCCGGGGGCACAGATACGCAGTATTTT
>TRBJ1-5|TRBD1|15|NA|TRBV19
CASSMEDRLNQPQHF
TGTGCCAGTAGTATGGAGGACAGGTTGAATCAGCCCCAGCATTTT
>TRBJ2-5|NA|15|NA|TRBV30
CAWSVPAGGKETQYF
TGTGCCTGGAGTGTACCCGCGGGCGGGAAAGAGACCCAGTACTTC
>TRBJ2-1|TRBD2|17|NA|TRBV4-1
CASSQLIGASGIDEQFF
TGCGCCAGCAGCCAACTTATCGGGGCTAGCGGGATCGATGAGCAGTTCTTC
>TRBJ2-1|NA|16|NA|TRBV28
CASRGGGAGSDNEQFF
TGTGCCAGCAGAGGGGGGGGAGCGGGATCTGACAATGAGCAGTTCTTC
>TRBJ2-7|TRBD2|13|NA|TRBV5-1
CASSLSQGGEQYF
TGCGCCAGCAGCTTGAGCCAGGGAGGGGAGCAGTACTTC
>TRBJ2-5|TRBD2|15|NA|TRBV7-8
CASRSSGRHQETQYF
TGTGCCAGCAGGTCTAGCGGAAGACACCAAGAGACCCAGTACTTC
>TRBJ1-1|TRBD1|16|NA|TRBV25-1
CASRATGTGRNTEAFF
TGTGCCAGCAGGGCCACCGGGACAGGGAGGAACACTGAAGCTTTCTTT
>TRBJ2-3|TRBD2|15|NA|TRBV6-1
CASSKTSGLSDTQYF
TGTGCCAGCAGTAAGACTAGCGGGTTGTCAGATACGCAGTATTTT
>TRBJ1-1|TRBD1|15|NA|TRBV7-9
CASSPQTGENTEAFF
TGTGCCAGCAGCCCCCAGACAGGGGAGAACACTGAAGCTTTCTTT
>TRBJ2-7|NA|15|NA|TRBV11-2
CASSRRLVGSYEQYF
TGTGCCAGCAGCAGAAGACTAGTCGGCTCCTACGAGCAGTACTTC